The rows below give T cell receptor beta chains drawn from one sample of a study of breast tumors, draining lymph nodes, adjacent tissues. TCRdb fed the multiplex PCR reads into MiXCR, producing one record per CDR3 protein. This sample has about 200,000 distinct CDR3 sequences, with less than 45% found just once. Sequencing was done on a sample of axillary lymph node tissue. The origin of the receptors is a female donor with breast cancer. Some clones in this sample may be carry-over from other donors' samples. Each CDR3 is given with its conserved first and last residue. A D gene is named only where the DNA matches it firmly. A row's size may be missing; if present it is once, few, many or a size class.

many	TRBJ1-5	.	TRBV19	CASSASWLASNQPQHF	TGTGCCAGTAGTGCTTCTTGGCTCGCGAGCAATCAGCCCCAGCATTTT
.	TRBJ2-3	TRBD2	TRBV20-1	CSALSGRSDTQYF	TGCAGTGCTTTAAGCGGGAGATCAGATACGCAGTATTTT
.	TRBJ2-1	TRBD2	TRBV7-8	CASSGARSGKSYNEQFF	TGTGCCAGCAGCGGAGCCAGGAGCGGGAAGTCCTACAATGAGCAGTTCTTC
many	TRBJ2-7	.	TRBV24-1	CATSDKRTSYEQYF	TGTGCCACCAGTGACAAGCGGACTTCCTACGAGCAGTACTTC
many	TRBJ1-5	TRBD1	TRBV19	CASSIDQGQGGGQPQHF	TGTGCCAGTAGTATAGATCAAGGACAGGGAGGGGGACAGCCCCAGCATTTT
many	TRBJ2-2	.	TRBV7-2	CATLGATPNTGELFF	TGTGCCACCTTAGGGGCGACCCCTAACACCGGGGAGCTGTTTTTT
many	TRBJ2-1	TRBD2	TRBV4-2	CASSQTSGRSEQFF	TGTGCCAGCAGCCAGACTAGCGGGAGATCTGAGCAGTTCTTC
many	TRBJ2-7	.	TRBV24-1	CATSDHGWEQYF	TGTGCCACCAGTGACCACGGTTGGGAGCAGTACTTC
.	TRBJ2-6	.	TRBV20-1	CSARGRGSGNSGANVLTF	TGCAGTGCTAGAGGGAGGGGCAGTGGAAACTCTGGGGCCAACGTCCTGACTTTC
many	TRBJ1-4	.	TRBV11-2	CASSLGGEKLFF	TGTGCCAGCAGCTTAGGAGGTGAAAAACTGTTTTTT
many	TRBJ2-1	.	TRBV11-3	CASSLDHDNEQFF	TGTGCCAGCAGCTTAGATCATGACAATGAGCAGTTCTTC
.	TRBJ2-7	TRBD2	TRBV4-1	CASSSGSGGRRGYEQYF	TGTGCCAGCAGCTCGGGAAGCGGGGGCCGGCGAGGGTACGAGCAGTACTTC
once	TRBJ1-1	.	TRBV10-3	CAISESATEAYF	TGTGCCATCAGTGAGTCGGCGACTGAAGCTTACTTT
many	TRBJ2-5	.	TRBV18	CASSPQGIETQYF	TGTGCCAGCTCACCCCAAGGAATAGAGACCCAGTACTTC
many	TRBJ2-2	TRBD2	TRBV19	CASRTSTNTGELFF	TGTGCCAGTAGGACTAGCACGAACACCGGGGAGCTGTTTTTT
.	TRBJ1-6	.	TRBV18	CASSPESALHF	TGTGCCAGCTCACCCGAATCAGCCCTCCACTTT
.	TRBJ2-7	.	TRBV25-1	CAYRFGEQYF	TGTGCTTACAGATTTGGGGAGCAGTACTTC
many	TRBJ2-5	TRBD1	TRBV7-8	CASSSDPGQGSETQYF	TGTGCCAGCAGCTCAGACCCGGGACAGGGCTCGGAGACCCAGTACTTC
few	TRBJ2-7	.	TRBV30	CAWSIGRGRGEQYF	TGTGCCTGGAGTATCGGGCGCGGGCGAGGAGAGCAGTACTTC
many	TRBJ2-3	.	TRBV12-3/TRBV12-4	CASSSPRGGVTDTQYF	TGTGCCAGCAGTTCGCCCAGGGGGGGAGTCACAGATACGCAGTATTTT
once	TRBJ2-5	TRBD1	TRBV7-8	CASSRSGTAIQETQYF	TGTGCCAGCAGCCGATCCGGGACAGCGATACAAGAGACCCAGTACTTC
.	TRBJ2-5	TRBD2	TRBV7-9	CASSLAGTSGPQETQYF	TGTGCCAGCAGCTTGGCAGGGACTAGCGGGCCTCAAGAGACCCAGTACTTC
.	TRBJ2-5	TRBD2	TRBV5-1	CASSLLGGGQETQYF	TGCGCCAGCAGCTTGCTGGGGGGGGGCCAAGAGACCCAGTACTTC
many	TRBJ1-2	TRBD1	TRBV7-2	CASSTAWDSIYGYTF	TGTGCCAGCAGCACCGCCTGGGACAGTATCTATGGCTACACCTTC
.	TRBJ1-4	TRBD1	TRBV20-1	CSANPNGGQGENEKLFF	TGCAGTGCTAACCCCAATGGAGGACAGGGGGAAAATGAAAAACTGTTTTTT
many	TRBJ2-2	TRBD2	TRBV20-1	CSARDQRGGLTGELFF	TGCAGTGCTAGAGATCAGCGGGGGGGACTCACCGGGGAGCTGTTTTTT
many	TRBJ2-1	.	TRBV4-1	CASSQDSSLGEFF	TGCGCCAGCAGCCAAGATTCGAGTTTAGGGGAGTTCTTC
many	TRBJ2-6	.	TRBV2	CASSLPPEMKANVLTF	TGTGCCAGCAGTCTGCCCCCTGAAATGAAGGCCAACGTCCTGACTTTC
.	TRBJ2-3	TRBD2	TRBV7-9	CASSRAFSGRRNEQYF	TGTGCCAGCAGCCGAGCGTTTAGCGGGAGAAGGAATGAGCAGTATTTT
many	TRBJ1-4	.	TRBV6-5	CASSYSGFMANEKLFF	TGTGCCAGCAGTTATTCAGGGTTTATGGCTAATGAAAAACTGTTTTTT
.	TRBJ1-5	.	TRBV15	CATSRGFDRPDQPQHF	TGTGCCACCAGCAGGGGGTTCGACAGACCAGATCAGCCCCAGCATTTT
few	TRBJ2-1	.	TRBV28	CASSPDWRSYNEQFF	TGTGCCAGCAGTCCGGACTGGCGGAGCTACAATGAGCAGTTCTTC
.	TRBJ2-4	TRBD2	TRBV5-1	CASQPTSGKPKNIQYF	TGCGCCAGCCAACCGACTAGCGGAAAACCCAAAAACATTCAGTACTTC
many	TRBJ2-3	TRBD2	TRBV5-5	CASSLVRGDADTQYF	TGTGCCAGCAGCTTGGTGCGGGGGGATGCAGATACGCAGTATTTT
.	TRBJ2-7	TRBD1	TRBV13	CASSYPRDRLFHEQYF	TGTGCCAGCAGCTACCCCCGGGACAGACTTTTTCACGAGCAGTACTTC
.	TRBJ1-4	.	TRBV6-6	CASTLGRGNEKLFF	TGTGCCAGCACCCTGGGCCGGGGAAATGAAAAACTGTTTTTT
many	TRBJ2-5	.	TRBV5-1	CASSPDEETQYF	TGCGCCAGCAGTCCGGATGAAGAGACCCAGTACTTC
many	TRBJ1-2	.	TRBV5-6	CASSPRATNGYTF	TGTGCCAGCAGCCCCCGGGCCACGAATGGCTACACCTTC
.	TRBJ1-4	.	TRBV5-1	CASSSGDTGAKLFF	TGCGCCAGCAGCTCCGGCGACACGGGGGCTAAACTGTTTTTT
many	TRBJ1-5	.	TRBV24-1	CATGAENSNQPQHF	TGTGCCACCGGGGCAGAAAATAGCAATCAGCCCCAGCATTTT
many	TRBJ2-7	.	TRBV2	CASRNPGSLLESDEQYF	TGTGCCAGCAGGAACCCCGGGAGTTTGCTAGAATCGGACGAGCAGTACTTC
.	TRBJ2-1	.	TRBV5-8	CASSPGTDRNEQFF	TGTGCCAGCAGCCCCGGGACGGACCGAAATGAGCAGTTCTTC
many	TRBJ2-1	.	TRBV5-1	CASSLLADNEQFF	TGCGCCAGCAGCTTGTTGGCAGACAATGAGCAGTTCTTC
many	TRBJ2-5	.	TRBV10-3	CASRTTGNKETQYF	TGTGCCAGTCGGACGACAGGAAACAAAGAGACCCAGTACTTC